This TCR beta chain was captured in a study of beta chain features in type 1 diabetes. Points from the study as a whole: Shortening that was moderate but significant affected the TCRB CDR3s of Type 1 diabetes patients in all four CD4+ subsets.

Only one heparinised blood draw was taken per donor, and its volume averaged about 120 mL. The sequenced template was cDNA made from the entire isolated RNA. Assay: immunoSEQ multiplex PCR; the TCRdb copy retains only in-frame clones and omits some. Of about 48,000 clones listed, roughly 39% are singletons. J lost 10 bases, V lost 4 bases, and 8 bases had no gene match. The CDR3 length is 15 residues. In germline, CDR1 is LGHNA, CDR2 YSLEER. In the case of this clone: The antigen is not known.

This chain uses TRBV4-3 with TRBJ2-1, with TRBD2 matching over 12 bases. This sequence originates from a man aged 30 to 45 with type 1 diabetes. The sample comprised Tregs from blood. CDR3 DNA sequence: TGCGCCAGCAGCCCCGGGACTAGCGGGTCCGGCGAGCAGTTCTTC. Amino acids: CASSPGTSGSGEQFF.